One sample yielded the 18 T cell receptor beta chains listed below, sequenced in a study of shared clonotypes between healthy human individuals. CD45RO-negative CD8 cells positively selected for CCR7 made up the naive population, which excluded terminally differentiated effector memory CD45RA+ cells. Here immunoSEQ multiplex PCR was the method, and the copy in TCRdb shows in-frame clones only, minus some. The repertoire holds about 2.1 million clones, with about 93% as singletons. The sample comprised naive CD8+ T cells from PBMCs. The receptors here all came from a man in his late teens or twenties in good health. Some clones in this sample may be carry-over from other donors' samples.

This clone was seen only once. The chain joins TRBV7-9 to TRBJ2-2, with no clear D. Deletions cut 11 bases from V and 1 base from J, with 11 bases between. The CDR3 extends over 13 amino acids. The germline V gene encodes CDR1 SEHNR and CDR2 FQNEAQ (reference sequence). The CDR3 region is CASGEWNTGELFF. The DNA for the CDR3 is TGTGCCTCGGGTGAATGGAACACCGGGGAGCTGTTTTTT. Full variable domain (outside the CDR3, taken from reference TRBV7-9 and TRBJ2-2): DTGVSQNPRHKITKRGQNVTFRCDPISEHNRLYWYRQTLGQGPEFLTYFQNEAQLEKSRLLSDRFSAERPKGSFSTLEIQRTEQGDSAMYLCASGEWNTGELFFGEGSRLTVL.

Notes on this clone: The sample carries other DNA sequences with the same CDR3. The CDR3 bases are TGTGCCACCAGCAGAGACAGGGGGGGCACCGGGGAGCTGTTTTTT. Protein sequence: CATSRDRGGTGELFF. The V gene is TRBV15, the J gene TRBJ2-2, with D possibly called TRBD1 or TRBD2 (7 bases each). Trimming took off 0 bases at V and 4 bases at J, with 9 bases between the two ends. Germline V gene sequence: CDR1 LNHNV, CDR2 YYDKDF (reference sequence). There are 15 residues in the CDR3.

This clone was counted once. The CDR3 protein is CASSIERTADEQYF. As DNA, the CDR3 is TGTGCCAGTAGTATAGAAAGGACGGCAGACGAGCAGTACTTC. The genes are TRBV19 and TRBJ2-7, with D unresolved. V lost 0 bases, J lost 5 bases, and 11 bases lay in between. The CDR3 contains 14 residues. Germline-derived CDR1 and CDR2 are LNHDA and SQIVND (reference sequence).

The chain couples TRBV27 to TRBJ2-1; TRBD2 might be the D (5 bases). This CDR3 spans 14 amino acids. The V gene lost 5 bases and the J gene lost 12 bases, with 20 bases spanning the gap. Germline V lookup: CDR1 MNHEY, CDR2 SMNVEV (reference sequence). The CDR3 loop is CASSPFANLRGQFF. CDR3 in DNA: TGTGCCAGCAGTCCCTTCGCGAATTTACGGGGGCAGTTCTTC.

The chain joins TRBV27 to TRBJ2-6; D might be TRBD2 (7 bases). The germline V and J ends were trimmed by 3 bases and 2 bases, with 17 bases remaining between them. Germline V gene sequence: CDR1 MNHEY, CDR2 SMNVEV (reference sequence). The CDR3 spans 18 residues. The CDR3, as DNA: TGTGCCAGCAGTTTGAGGCCCACGGGGGGCGCTGGGGCCAACGTCCTGACTTTC. Its translation is CASSLRPTGGAGANVLTF.

V and J are TRBV7-9 and TRBJ1-6; tentatively, D is TRBD1 (5 bases). Trimming left V 9 bases short and J 5 bases short, with 17 bases between. The CDR3 is made up of 15 amino acids. The V gene's germline CDR1 is SEHNR and CDR2 FQNEAQ (reference sequence). The CDR3 DNA sequence: TGTGCCAGTGTCAGTAGCGGCAGGGATAATTCACCCCTCCACTTT. It is translated as CASVSSGRDNSPLHF.

The chain couples TRBV19 to TRBJ1-1; maybe TRBD1 (5 bases). Trimming cost V 8 bases and J 6 bases, with 13 bases left between them. From germline, CDR1 is LNHDA and CDR2 SQIVND (reference sequence). There are 12 residues in the CDR3. This CDR3 reads CASRTPQAEAFF. The CDR3 nucleotides read TGTGCCAGTCGCACCCCACAGGCTGAAGCTTTCTTT.

This chain joins TRBV6-4 and TRBJ1-4, with unresolved D. V dropped 11 bases and J dropped 7 bases, with 11 bases sitting between them. Per the germline V gene, CDR1 is MRHNA and CDR2 is SNTAGT. The CDR3 covers 11 residues. CDR3 sequence: CADVTSEKLFF. CDR3 coding DNA: TGTGCCGACGTCACGTCTGAAAAACTGTTTTTT.

The chain joins TRBV27 to TRBJ2-7; 9 nucleotides match TRBD2. With V trimmed by 5 bases and J by 2 bases, 10 bases remained unmatched. Germline CDR1 and CDR2: MNHEY and SMNVEV (reference sequence). The CDR3 is made up of 16 amino acids. CDR3 sequence reads: CASSPGLAIITYEQYF. The CDR3 region has the DNA TGTGCCAGCAGTCCAGGACTAGCGATTATTACCTACGAGCAGTACTTC.

V is TRBV13 and J is TRBJ1-4; no clear D gene. V was clipped by 3 bases and J by 0 bases, with 5 bases between them. Germline-derived CDR1 and CDR2 are PRHDT and FYEKMQ (reference sequence). The CDR3 consists of 14 residues. This CDR3 is CASSFGPTNEKLFF. The CDR3 region has the DNA TGTGCCAGCAGCTTCGGGCCAACTAATGAAAAACTGTTTTTT.

About this clone itself: Other DNA sequences of this sample code for an identical CDR3. This chain connects TRBV25-1 to TRBJ1-4; D may be TRBD1 (6 bases). Between the trimmed V and J ends, which lost 3 bases and 5 bases, there was a span of 7 bases. This CDR3 has 13 residues. CDR1 and CDR2 (germline): MGHDK, SYGVNS. In DNA, the CDR3 is TGTGCCAGCAGTGACAGGGGAAATGAAAAACTGTTTTTT. It encodes CASSDRGNEKLFF.

The V call is TRBV15, the J call TRBJ2-1; D call uncertain. CDR3 length: 14 residues. V was clipped by 5 bases and J by 1 base, with 9 bases between them. CDR1 is LNHNV and CDR2 is YYDKDF in the germline V gene (reference sequence). The CDR3 sequence: CATSDRASYNEQFF. CDR3 nucleotide sequence: TGTGCCACCAGCGACCGGGCATCCTACAATGAGCAGTTCTTC.

This chain joins TRBV6-1 and TRBJ1-1, with D unclear. Deletions cut 6 bases from V and 6 bases from J, with 20 bases between. The CDR3 has 15 residues. Germline V lookup: CDR1 MNHNS, CDR2 SASEGT. CDR3 DNA sequence: TGTGCCAGCAGCCAAAGGCGGGGAGGCGGCGCTGAAGCTTTCTTT. It codes for CASSQRRGGGAEAFF.

The chain is built from TRBV27 and TRBJ2-3; no firm D call. The CDR3 runs 13 residues. With 6 bases removed from V and 6 bases from J, the gap between germline ends came to 13 bases. Germline assignment: CDR1 MNHEY and CDR2 SMNVEV (reference sequence). CDR3 residues: CASSLEEFDTQYF. As DNA, the CDR3 is TGTGCCAGCAGCTTAGAGGAGTTTGATACGCAGTATTTT.

The genes are TRBV29-1 and TRBJ2-1; D gene unclear. The CDR3 has 12 residues. The V gene lost 3 bases and the J gene lost 7 bases, with 10 bases spanning the gap. Germline V gene sequence: CDR1 SQVTM, CDR2 ANQGSEA. CDR3: CSVDGRWNEQFF. CDR3 coding DNA: TGCAGCGTTGATGGCCGATGGAATGAGCAGTTCTTC.

The chain uses TRBV9 and TRBJ2-7, with 7 bases fitting TRBD1. Germline lookup yields CDR1 SGDLS and CDR2 YYNGEE. The CDR3 is 16 amino acids. The junction had 7 bases not matched to a gene; V was cut back by 0 bases and J by 1 base. CDR3 nucleotides: TGTGCCAGCAGCGTAGAGATTGGGACAGATTCCTACGAGCAGTACTTC. Encoded protein: CASSVEIGTDSYEQYF.

As concerns this clone: The same CDR3 can be traced to other DNA sequences in this sample. This sequence joins TRBV7-9 and TRBJ2-7; 12 nucleotides align to TRBD2. Germline V lookup: CDR1 SEHNR, CDR2 FQNEAQ (reference sequence). V shed 1 base and J 4 bases; nucleotides not matched to a gene: 2. The CDR3 is 15 residues long. The CDR3 reads CASSLVGLAGYEQYF. CDR3 DNA: TGTGCCAGCAGCTTAGTAGGACTAGCGGGGTACGAGCAGTACTTC.

This chain links TRBV4-2 with TRBJ1-2; D not certain. The V end was cut by 4 bases, the J end by 2 bases, with 14 bases between. Germline V gene data show CDR1 as LGHNA and CDR2 as YNFKEQ. The CDR3 totals 15 residues. The CDR3 reads CASSPAISANYGYTF. The DNA for the CDR3 is TGTGCCAGCAGCCCCGCCATATCGGCCAACTATGGCTACACCTTC.